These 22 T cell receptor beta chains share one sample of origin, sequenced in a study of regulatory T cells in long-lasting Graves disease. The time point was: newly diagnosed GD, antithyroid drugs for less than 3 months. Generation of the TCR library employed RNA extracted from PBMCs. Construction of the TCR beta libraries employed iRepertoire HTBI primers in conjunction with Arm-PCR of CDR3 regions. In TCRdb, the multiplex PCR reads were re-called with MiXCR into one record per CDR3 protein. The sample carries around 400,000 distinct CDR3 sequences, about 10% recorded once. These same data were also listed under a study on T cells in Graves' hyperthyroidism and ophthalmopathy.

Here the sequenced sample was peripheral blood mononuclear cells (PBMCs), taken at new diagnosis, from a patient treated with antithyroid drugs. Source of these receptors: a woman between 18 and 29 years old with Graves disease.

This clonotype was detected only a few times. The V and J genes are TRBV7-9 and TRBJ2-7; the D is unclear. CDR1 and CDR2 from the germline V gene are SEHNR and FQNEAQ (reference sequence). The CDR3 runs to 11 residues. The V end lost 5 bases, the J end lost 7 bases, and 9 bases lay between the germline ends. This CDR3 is CASSGNAEQYV. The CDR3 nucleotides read TGTGCCAGCAGCGGAAATGCTGAGCAGTACGTC.

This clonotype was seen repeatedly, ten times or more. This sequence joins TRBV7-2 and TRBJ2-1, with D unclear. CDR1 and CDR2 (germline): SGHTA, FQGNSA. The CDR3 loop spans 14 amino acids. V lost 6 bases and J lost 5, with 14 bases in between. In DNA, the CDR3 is TGTGCCAGCAGAGCCCTAGGCGACGACAATGAGCAGTTCTTC. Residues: CASRALGDDNEQFF.

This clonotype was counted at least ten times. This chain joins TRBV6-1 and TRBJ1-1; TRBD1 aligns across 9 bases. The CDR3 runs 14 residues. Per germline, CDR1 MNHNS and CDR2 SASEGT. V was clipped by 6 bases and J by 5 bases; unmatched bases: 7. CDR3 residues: CASRWTGAATEAFF. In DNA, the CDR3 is TGTGCCAGCAGGTGGACAGGGGCTGCGACTGAAGCTTTCTTT.

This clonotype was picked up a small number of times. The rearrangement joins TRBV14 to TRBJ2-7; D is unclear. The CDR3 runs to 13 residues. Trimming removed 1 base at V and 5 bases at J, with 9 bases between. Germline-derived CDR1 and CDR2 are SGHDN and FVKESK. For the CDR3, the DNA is TGTGCCAGCAGCCAAGTTGCTGGGAACGAGCAGTACGTC. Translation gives CASSQVAGNEQYV.

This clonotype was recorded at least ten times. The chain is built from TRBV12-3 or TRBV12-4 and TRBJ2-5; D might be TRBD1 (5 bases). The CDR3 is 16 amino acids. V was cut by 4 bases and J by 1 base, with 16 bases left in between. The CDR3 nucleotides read TGTGCCAGCAGTTATCCGGAAGGGGCCCCCCAAGAGACCCAGTACTTC. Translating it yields CASSYPEGAPQETQYF.

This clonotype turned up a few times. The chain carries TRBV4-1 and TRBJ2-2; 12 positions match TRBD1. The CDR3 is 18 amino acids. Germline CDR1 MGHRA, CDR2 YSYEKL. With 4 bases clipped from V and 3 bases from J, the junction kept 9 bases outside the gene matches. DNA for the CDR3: TGCGCCAGCAGCCGGGAGTGGGGACAGGGGGCTTACACCGGGGAGCTGTTTTTT. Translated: CASSREWGQGAYTGELFF.

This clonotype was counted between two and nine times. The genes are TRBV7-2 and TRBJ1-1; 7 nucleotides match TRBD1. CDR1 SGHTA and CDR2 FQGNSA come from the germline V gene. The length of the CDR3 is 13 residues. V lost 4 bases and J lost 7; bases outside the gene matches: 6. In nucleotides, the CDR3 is TGTGCCAGCAGCTCGCAGGGGGAAGGTGAAGCTTTCTTT. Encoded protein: CASSSQGEGEAFF.

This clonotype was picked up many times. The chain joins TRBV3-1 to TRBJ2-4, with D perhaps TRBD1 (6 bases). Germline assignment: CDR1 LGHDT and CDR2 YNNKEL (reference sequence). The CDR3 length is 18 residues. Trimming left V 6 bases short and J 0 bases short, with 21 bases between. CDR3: CASRNNAGTPLAKNIQYF. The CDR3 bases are TGTGCCAGCAGAAATAATGCCGGGACACCTCTAGCCAAAAACATTCAGTACTTC.

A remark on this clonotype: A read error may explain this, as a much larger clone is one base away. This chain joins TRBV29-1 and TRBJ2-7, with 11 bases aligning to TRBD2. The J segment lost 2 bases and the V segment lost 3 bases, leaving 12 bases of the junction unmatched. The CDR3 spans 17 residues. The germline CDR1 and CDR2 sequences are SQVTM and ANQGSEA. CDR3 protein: CSVEGIWSTSGAYEQYF. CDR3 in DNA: TGCAGCGTTGAGGGGATCTGGTCGACTAGCGGGGCCTACGAGCAGTACTTC.

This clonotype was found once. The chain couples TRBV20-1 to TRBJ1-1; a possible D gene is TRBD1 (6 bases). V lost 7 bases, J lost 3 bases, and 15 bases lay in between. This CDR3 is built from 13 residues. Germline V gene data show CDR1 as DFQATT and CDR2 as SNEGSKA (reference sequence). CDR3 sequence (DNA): TGCAGTGTTCTACGGGGGGCACACACTGAAGCTTTCTTT. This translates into CSVLRGAHTEAFF.

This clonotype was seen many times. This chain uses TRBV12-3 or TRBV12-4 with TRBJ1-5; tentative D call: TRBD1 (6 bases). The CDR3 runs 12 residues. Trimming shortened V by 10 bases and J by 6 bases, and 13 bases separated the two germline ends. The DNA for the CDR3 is TGTGCCACCCGCCGGGGGCGTCAGCCCCAGCATTTT. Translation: CATRRGRQPQHF.

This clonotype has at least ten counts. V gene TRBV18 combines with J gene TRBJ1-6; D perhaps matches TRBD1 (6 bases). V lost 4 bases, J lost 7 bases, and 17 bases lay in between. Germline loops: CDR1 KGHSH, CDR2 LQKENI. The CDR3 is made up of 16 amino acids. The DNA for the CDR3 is TGTGCCAGCTCACGGCAGGGGACGATTGGAAATTCACCCCTCCACTTT. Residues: CASSRQGTIGNSPLHF.

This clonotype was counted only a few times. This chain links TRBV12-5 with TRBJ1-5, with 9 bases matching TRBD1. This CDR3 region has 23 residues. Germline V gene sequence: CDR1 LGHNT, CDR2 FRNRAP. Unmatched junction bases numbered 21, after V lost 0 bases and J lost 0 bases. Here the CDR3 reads CASGLVSITFRDRVIRSNQPQHF. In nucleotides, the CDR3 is TGTGCTAGTGGTTTGGTCTCAATCACTTTCCGGGACAGGGTGATCCGTAGCAATCAGCCCCAGCATTTT. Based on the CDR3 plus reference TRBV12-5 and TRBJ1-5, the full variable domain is DARVTQTPRHKVTEMGQEVTMRCQPILGHNTVFWYRQTMMQGLELLAYFRNRAPLDDSGMPKDRFSAEMPDATLATLKIQPSEPRDSAVYFCASGLVSITFRDRVIRSNQPQHFGDGTRLSIL.

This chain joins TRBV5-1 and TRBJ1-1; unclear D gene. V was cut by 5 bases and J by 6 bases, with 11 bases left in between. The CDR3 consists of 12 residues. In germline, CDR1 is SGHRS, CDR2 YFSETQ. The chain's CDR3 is CASRDPAAEAFF. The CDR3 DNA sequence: TGCGCCAGCAGAGATCCGGCCGCTGAAGCTTTCTTT.

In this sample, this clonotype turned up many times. The CDR3 DNA is TGTGCCAGCAGTGACAGGGCTCGGGAGACCCAGTACTTC. Translating it yields CASSDRARETQYF. This chain links TRBV6-1 with TRBJ2-5; D may be TRBD1 (5 bases). V was clipped by 3 bases and J by 5 bases, with 10 bases between them. Germline CDR1 reads MNHNS; CDR2 reads SASEGT. The CDR3 contains 13 residues.

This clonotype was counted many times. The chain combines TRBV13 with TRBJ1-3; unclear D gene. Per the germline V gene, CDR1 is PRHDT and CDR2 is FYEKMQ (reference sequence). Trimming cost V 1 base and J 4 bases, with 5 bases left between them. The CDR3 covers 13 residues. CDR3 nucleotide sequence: TGTGCCAGCAGCTTAGTCCTAGGAAACACCATATATTTT. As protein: CASSLVLGNTIYF.

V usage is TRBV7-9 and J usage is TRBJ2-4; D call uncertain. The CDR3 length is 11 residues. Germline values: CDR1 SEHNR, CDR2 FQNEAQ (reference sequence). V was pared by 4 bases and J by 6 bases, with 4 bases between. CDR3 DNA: TGTGCCAGCAGCTCCTTAAACATTCAGTACTTC. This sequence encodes CASSSLNIQYF. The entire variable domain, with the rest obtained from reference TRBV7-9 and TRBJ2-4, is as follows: DTGVSQNPRHKITKRGQNVTFRCDPISEHNRLYWYRQTLGQGPEFLTYFQNEAQLEKSRLLSDRFSAERPKGSFSTLEIQRTEQGDSAMYLCASSSLNIQYFGAGTRLSVL.

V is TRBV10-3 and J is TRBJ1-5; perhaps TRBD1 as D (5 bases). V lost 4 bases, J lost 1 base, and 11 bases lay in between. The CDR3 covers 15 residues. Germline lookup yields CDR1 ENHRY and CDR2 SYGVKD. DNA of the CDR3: TGTGCCATCAGTGGGGGGGATGAGAGCAATCAGCCCCAGCATTTT. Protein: CAISGGDESNQPQHF.

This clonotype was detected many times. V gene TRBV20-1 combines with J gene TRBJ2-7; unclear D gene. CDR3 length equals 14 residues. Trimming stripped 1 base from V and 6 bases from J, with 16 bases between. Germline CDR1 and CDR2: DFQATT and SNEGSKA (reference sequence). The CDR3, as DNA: TGCAGTGCTAGAGTGGTAGTCCCCTGGACCGAGCAGTACGTC. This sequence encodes CSARVVVPWTEQYV.

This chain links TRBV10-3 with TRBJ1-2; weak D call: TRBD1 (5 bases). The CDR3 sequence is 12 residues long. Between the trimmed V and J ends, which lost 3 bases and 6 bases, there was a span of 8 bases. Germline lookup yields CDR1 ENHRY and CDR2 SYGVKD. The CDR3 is CAISDGADGYTF. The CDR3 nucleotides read TGTGCCATCAGTGACGGGGCTGATGGCTACACCTTC.

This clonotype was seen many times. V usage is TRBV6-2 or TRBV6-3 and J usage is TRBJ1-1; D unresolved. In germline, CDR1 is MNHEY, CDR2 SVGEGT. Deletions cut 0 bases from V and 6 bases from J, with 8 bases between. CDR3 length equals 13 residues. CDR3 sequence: CASSYSGFAEAFF. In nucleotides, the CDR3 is TGTGCCAGCAGTTACTCCGGGTTTGCTGAAGCTTTCTTT.

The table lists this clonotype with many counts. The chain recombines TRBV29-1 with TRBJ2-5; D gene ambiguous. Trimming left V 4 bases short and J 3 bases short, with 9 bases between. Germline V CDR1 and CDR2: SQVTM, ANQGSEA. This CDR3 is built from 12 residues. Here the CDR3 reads CSVVKRKETQYF. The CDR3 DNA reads TGCAGCGTTGTAAAAAGGAAAGAGACCCAGTACTTC.